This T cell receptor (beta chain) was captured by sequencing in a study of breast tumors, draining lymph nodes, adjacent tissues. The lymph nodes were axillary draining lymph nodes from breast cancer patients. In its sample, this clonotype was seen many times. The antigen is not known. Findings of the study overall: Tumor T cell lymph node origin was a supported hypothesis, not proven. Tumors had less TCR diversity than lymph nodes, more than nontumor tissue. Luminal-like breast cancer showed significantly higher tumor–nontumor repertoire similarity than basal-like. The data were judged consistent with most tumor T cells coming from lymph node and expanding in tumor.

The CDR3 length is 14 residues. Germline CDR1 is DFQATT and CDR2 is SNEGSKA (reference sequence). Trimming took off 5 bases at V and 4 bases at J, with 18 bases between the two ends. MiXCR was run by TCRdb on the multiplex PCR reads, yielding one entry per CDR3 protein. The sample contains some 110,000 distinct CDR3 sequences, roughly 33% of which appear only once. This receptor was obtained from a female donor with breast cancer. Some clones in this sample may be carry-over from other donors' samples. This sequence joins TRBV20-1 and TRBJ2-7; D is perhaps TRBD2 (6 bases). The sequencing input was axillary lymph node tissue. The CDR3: CSADQTSSGYEQYF. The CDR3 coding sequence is TGCAGTGCTGACCAAACTAGCTCCGGTTACGAGCAGTACTTC.